One and the same sample provided the 8 T cell receptor beta chains below, sequenced in a study of CD8+ T cells in alopecia areata. The treatment denotes: oral pan-JAK inhibitor, 5-10 mg twice daily. TCR sequencing used cDNA made by reverse transcription of extracted RNA. Here immunoSEQ multiplex PCR was the method, and the copy in TCRdb shows in-frame clones only, minus some. This sample has 150,000 to 200,000 clones; around 60% occur once, and the top ten carry 12% to 15%. Sequences were derived from CD4+ T cells sorted from blood, sampled at week 24, from a patient treated with tofacitinib. Receptors were obtained from a human donor with alopecia areata.

CDR3 amino acids: CAWSTPSGGPETQYF. The CDR3 nucleotides are TGTGCCTGGAGTACGCCTAGCGGGGGCCCTGAGACCCAGTACTTC. V usage is TRBV30 and J usage is TRBJ2-5; TRBD2 agrees at 10 bases. CDR3 length equals 15 residues. Germline trimming cut 2 bases from V and 5 bases from J; bases unmatched to any gene: 8. From germline, CDR1 is GTSNPN and CDR2 SVGIG (reference sequence).

The V gene is TRBV5-1, the J gene TRBJ2-2, with D possibly called TRBD1 or TRBD2 (6 bases each). Germline CDR1 SGHRS, CDR2 YFSETQ. V gave up 3 bases and J gave up 2 bases, with 11 bases separating them. The CDR3 runs to 15 residues. The CDR3 is CASSSTGTNTGELFF. CDR3 nucleotide sequence: TGCGCCAGCAGCTCTACAGGGACTAACACCGGGGAGCTGTTTTTT.

The chain links TRBV30 to TRBJ1-5; 8 bases are a match to TRBD1. The germline V gene has CDR1 GTSNPN and CDR2 SVGIG (reference sequence). The CDR3 totals 13 residues. V lost 3 bases, J lost 5 bases, and 3 bases stayed unmatched. This CDR3 reads CAWRGQAHQPQHF. CDR3 DNA sequence: TGTGCCTGGAGGGGACAGGCGCATCAGCCCCAGCATTTT.

This clone showed up just once. The chain employs TRBV5-1 and TRBJ2-3; maybe TRBD1 (5 bases). CDR3 length equals 14 residues. Germline CDR1 and CDR2: SGHRS and YFSETQ. The V and J ends lost 7 bases and 0 bases respectively, with 12 bases between them. The CDR3 reads CASGLTESTDTQYF. In nucleotides, the CDR3 is TGCGCCAGCGGTCTGACAGAGAGCACAGATACGCAGTATTTT.

This sequence joins TRBV15 and TRBJ1-6; D call uncertain. The germline V gene has CDR1 LNHNV and CDR2 YYDKDF (reference sequence). The CDR3 spans 13 residues. V lost 0 bases and J 9 bases, leaving 6 bases between the germline ends. CDR3 sequence reads: CATSREVGSPLHF. CDR3 bases: TGTGCCACCAGCAGAGAGGTGGGTTCACCCCTCCACTTT.

The chain has TRBV15 and TRBJ1-6; D ambiguous. This CDR3 spans 13 amino acids. Germline assignment: CDR1 LNHNV and CDR2 YYDKDF (reference sequence). V dropped 0 bases and J dropped 8 bases, with 5 bases sitting between them. CDR3 DNA: TGTGCCACCAGCAGAGATCTGCATTCACCCCTCCACTTT. This translates into CATSRDLHSPLHF.

This clone was found a few times. The CDR3 loop reads CASSVVKDYGYTF. CDR3 nucleotides: TGTGCCAGCAGTGTTGTAAAGGACTATGGCTACACCTTC. The chain joins TRBV2 to TRBJ1-2; no firm D call. The V end was cut by 4 bases, the J end by 3 bases, with 9 bases between. The length of the CDR3 is 13 residues. Germline V gene data show CDR1 as SNHLY and CDR2 as FYNNEI.

V and J are TRBV6-6 and TRBJ2-7, with TRBD1 matching 7 bases. V gave up 4 bases and J gave up 2 bases; unmatched junction bases: 8. CDR1 MNHNY and CDR2 SVGAGI come from the germline V gene (reference sequence). CDR3 length: 15 residues. CDR3 sequence reads: CASSSIRGNAYEQYF. The CDR3 bases are TGTGCCAGCAGTTCCATCAGGGGGAATGCCTACGAGCAGTACTTC.